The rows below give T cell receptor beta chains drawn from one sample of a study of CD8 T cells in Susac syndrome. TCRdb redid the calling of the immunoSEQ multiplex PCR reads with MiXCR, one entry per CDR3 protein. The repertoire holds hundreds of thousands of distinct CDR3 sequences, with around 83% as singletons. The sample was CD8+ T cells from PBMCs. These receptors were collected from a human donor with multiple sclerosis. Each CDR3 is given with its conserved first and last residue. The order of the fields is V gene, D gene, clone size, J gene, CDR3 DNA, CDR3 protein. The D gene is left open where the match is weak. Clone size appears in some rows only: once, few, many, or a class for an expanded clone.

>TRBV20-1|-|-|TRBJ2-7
TGCAGTGCCGCCTCCGGGAGTTTAACCGAGCAGTACTTC
CSAASGSLTEQYF
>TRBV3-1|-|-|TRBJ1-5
TGTGCCAGCAGGCCGGGGGTGCAGCCCCAGCATTTT
CASRPGVQPQHF
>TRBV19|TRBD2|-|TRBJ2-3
TGTGCCAGTAGACTAGCGGGAGCTCCAGATACGCAGTATTTT
CASRLAGAPDTQYF
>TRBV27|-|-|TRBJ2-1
TGTGCCAGCAGTTTATCAGGGGGGCGGGGGTGGAAGAATGAGCAGTTCTTC
CASSLSGGRGWKNEQFF
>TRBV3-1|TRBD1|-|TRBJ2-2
TGTGCCAGCAGCCGGGACAGCACTAACACCGGGGAGCTGTTTTTT
CASSRDSTNTGELFF
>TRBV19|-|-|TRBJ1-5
TGTGCCAGTAGTACCTCGGGAAGCAATCAGCCCCAGCATTTT
CASSTSGSNQPQHF
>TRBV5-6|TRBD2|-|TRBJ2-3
TGTGCCAGCAGCTTGGCACGAGCGGGGGCCTTTGATACGCAGTATTTT
CASSLARAGAFDTQYF
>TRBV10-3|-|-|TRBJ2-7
TGTGCCATCAGTGAGTATGGACACTACGAGCAGTACTTC
CAISEYGHYEQYF
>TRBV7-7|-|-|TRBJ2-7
TGTGCCAGCAGCATGACAGTCGGCTACGAGCAGTACTTC
CASSMTVGYEQYF
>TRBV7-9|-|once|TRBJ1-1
TGTGCCAGCAGTTTGGGACATGAAGCTTTCTTT
CASSLGHEAFF
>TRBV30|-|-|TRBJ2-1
TGTGCCTGGAGTCATGGCAGGGGATACAATGAGCAGTTCTTC
CAWSHGRGYNEQFF
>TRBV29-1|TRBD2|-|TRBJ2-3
TGCAGCGTCTGGGGACTAGCGGGGGGTCCTAAAAACACAGATACGCAGTATTTT
CSVWGLAGGPKNTDTQYF
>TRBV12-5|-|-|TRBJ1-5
TGTGCTAGTGGTTTGGCCCCCGGTGGTTCCAATCAGCCCCAGCATTTT
CASGLAPGGSNQPQHF
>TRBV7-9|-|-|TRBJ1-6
TGTGCCAGCAGCTTACTGGGGGAACCCAATTCACCCCTCCACTTT
CASSLLGEPNSPLHF
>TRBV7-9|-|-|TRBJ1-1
TGTGCCAGCAGCGCCGACTCTGAAGCTTTCTTT
CASSADSEAFF
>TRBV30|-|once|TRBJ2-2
TGTGCCTGGAGTGTGTTGGTCGGGGAGCTGTTTTTT
CAWSVLVGELFF
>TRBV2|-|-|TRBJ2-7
TGTGCCAGCATCATATGGGGCCTCGAGCAGTACTTC
CASIIWGLEQYF
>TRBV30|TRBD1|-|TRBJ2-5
TGTGCCTGGAGTGCCGGGACAGGGATAGAGACCCAGTACTTC
CAWSAGTGIETQYF